The rows below give T cell receptor beta chains drawn from one sample of a study of blood T cell repertoires in COVID-19. Generated by immunoSEQ multiplex PCR, the TCRdb table keeps only in-frame clones and is missing some. The sample includes 200,000 to 300,000 clones, about 87% of them seen just once. The sequenced sample consisted of peripheral blood. The source of these receptors is a human donor in a cohort sampled during active COVID-19. Each CDR3 is given with its conserved first and last residue. A D gene is named only where the DNA matches it firmly. Clone size appears in some rows only: once, few, many, or a class for an expanded clone.

J gene,CDR3 length,D gene,V gene,clone size,CDR3 DNA,CDR3 protein
TRBJ2-3,17,.,TRBV7-9,.,TGTGCCAGCAGCTCACCTCGACAGTTTTCTAGCACAGATACGCAGTATTTT,CASSSPRQFSSTDTQYF
TRBJ1-5,14,TRBD1,TRBV28,.,TGTGCCAGCAGGTTCACAGGGGGGACTCAGCCCCAGCATTTT,CASRFTGGTQPQHF
TRBJ2-5,19,TRBD2,TRBV10-2,.,TGCGCCAGCAGGGCCCCGAAGGGGTCGGGGGGTACCAACCAAGAGACCCAGTACTTC,CASRAPKGSGGTNQETQYF
TRBJ2-1,14,TRBD2,TRBV2,few,TGTGCCAGCAGTGATAGACTAGCCCTCAATGAGCAGTTCTTC,CASSDRLALNEQFF
TRBJ2-7,16,.,TRBV19,.,TGTGCCAGTAGTAACCCGAGTCGCGGGGCCTCCTACGAGCAGTACTTC,CASSNPSRGASYEQYF
TRBJ2-5,15,.,TRBV5-6,.,TGTGCCAGCAGCTTGGGCAGCCTTTCGAGGGAGACCCAGTACTTC,CASSLGSLSRETQYF
TRBJ2-7,19,TRBD1,TRBV6-6,.,TGTGCCAGCAGTCCTGGCAGGGGGCGATTTTCCCCTTCCACCTACGAGCAGTACTTC,CASSPGRGRFSPSTYEQYF
TRBJ2-3,18,TRBD1,TRBV5-1,.,TGCGCCAGCAGCTTGGGGGACAGGGGCCCTCTCAGCACAGATACGCAGTATTTT,CASSLGDRGPLSTDTQYF
TRBJ1-1,14,.,TRBV5-4,once,TGTGCCAGCAGCTTGGCCGCAGGGAACACTGAAGCTTTCTTT,CASSLAAGNTEAFF
TRBJ1-2,16,TRBD1,TRBV15,.,TGTGCCACCAGCAGAGGACAGGGAGTGCGGAACTATGGCTACACCTTC,CATSRGQGVRNYGYTF
TRBJ1-6,13,.,TRBV12-3/TRBV12-4,.,TGTGCCAGCAGTTTAGACGGGTTCTCACCCCTCCACTTT,CASSLDGFSPLHF
TRBJ2-2,16,TRBD2,TRBV18,.,TGTGCCAGCTCACCAAGGACTAGCGGGAGTTTCGGGGAGCTGTTTTTT,CASSPRTSGSFGELFF
TRBJ2-1,15,TRBD2,TRBV7-3,.,TGTGCCAGCAGCTTAAGTGGGACTACACACAATGAGCAGTTCTTC,CASSLSGTTHNEQFF
TRBJ2-1,13,TRBD1,TRBV19,.,TGTGCCAGTAGGAGGACAGGGGGCAATGAGCAGTTCTTC,CASRRTGGNEQFF
TRBJ1-6,16,TRBD1,TRBV27,.,TGTGCCAGCAAACAAAGACAGGGAGGATCTAATTCACCCCTCCACTTT,CASKQRQGGSNSPLHF
TRBJ2-1,15,.,TRBV6-4,.,TGTGCCAGCAGTGACTCTCCTTCTGGGGGCGAACCTCGGATCTTC,CASSDSPSGGEPRIF
TRBJ1-1,15,.,TRBV5-1,.,TGCGCCAGCAGCTTAGGGGGGGCACCGAACACTGAAGCTTTCTTT,CASSLGGAPNTEAFF
TRBJ2-1,17,TRBD2,TRBV4-2,.,TGTGCCAGCAGCCAAGATGGGGCAGCGGGAGAGGTCAATGAGCAGTTCTTC,CASSQDGAAGEVNEQFF
TRBJ1-3,19,.,TRBV7-2,once,TGTGCCAGCAGCTTAGTAGGTAGAGGCTTCCTCCACTCTGGAAACACCATATATTTT,CASSLVGRGFLHSGNTIYF
TRBJ2-3,15,.,TRBV6-5,once,TGTGCCAGCAGTTCACGAGGGTCTAGCACAGATACGCAGTATTTT,CASSSRGSSTDTQYF
TRBJ2-7,14,.,TRBV15,.,TGTGCCACCAGCAGAGATCTATTACAGGGCGAGCAGTACTTC,CATSRDLLQGEQYF
TRBJ2-7,15,.,TRBV3-1/TRBV3-2,.,TGTGCCAGCAGCCAAGGGTCCATCCCTTCCGGCGAGCAGTACTTC,CASSQGSIPSGEQYF
TRBJ1-2,15,.,TRBV12-5,medium-sized,TGTGCTAGTGGTTTGCCCTTACAGGGACCGGGGGGCTACACCTTC,CASGLPLQGPGGYTF
TRBJ2-7,13,.,TRBV12-3/TRBV12-4,.,TGTGCCAGCAGTCTCGGGACTTCTACGGAGCAGTACTTC,CASSLGTSTEQYF
TRBJ2-5,16,TRBD2,TRBV6-2/TRBV6-3,.,TGTGCCAGCAGTTACTCGGGGCGGGGGTCACAAGAGACCCAGTACTTC,CASSYSGRGSQETQYF
TRBJ2-3,12,TRBD2,TRBV19,once,TGTGCCAGTAGCCTACTAGCGGGGAGGCAGTATTTT,CASSLLAGRQYF